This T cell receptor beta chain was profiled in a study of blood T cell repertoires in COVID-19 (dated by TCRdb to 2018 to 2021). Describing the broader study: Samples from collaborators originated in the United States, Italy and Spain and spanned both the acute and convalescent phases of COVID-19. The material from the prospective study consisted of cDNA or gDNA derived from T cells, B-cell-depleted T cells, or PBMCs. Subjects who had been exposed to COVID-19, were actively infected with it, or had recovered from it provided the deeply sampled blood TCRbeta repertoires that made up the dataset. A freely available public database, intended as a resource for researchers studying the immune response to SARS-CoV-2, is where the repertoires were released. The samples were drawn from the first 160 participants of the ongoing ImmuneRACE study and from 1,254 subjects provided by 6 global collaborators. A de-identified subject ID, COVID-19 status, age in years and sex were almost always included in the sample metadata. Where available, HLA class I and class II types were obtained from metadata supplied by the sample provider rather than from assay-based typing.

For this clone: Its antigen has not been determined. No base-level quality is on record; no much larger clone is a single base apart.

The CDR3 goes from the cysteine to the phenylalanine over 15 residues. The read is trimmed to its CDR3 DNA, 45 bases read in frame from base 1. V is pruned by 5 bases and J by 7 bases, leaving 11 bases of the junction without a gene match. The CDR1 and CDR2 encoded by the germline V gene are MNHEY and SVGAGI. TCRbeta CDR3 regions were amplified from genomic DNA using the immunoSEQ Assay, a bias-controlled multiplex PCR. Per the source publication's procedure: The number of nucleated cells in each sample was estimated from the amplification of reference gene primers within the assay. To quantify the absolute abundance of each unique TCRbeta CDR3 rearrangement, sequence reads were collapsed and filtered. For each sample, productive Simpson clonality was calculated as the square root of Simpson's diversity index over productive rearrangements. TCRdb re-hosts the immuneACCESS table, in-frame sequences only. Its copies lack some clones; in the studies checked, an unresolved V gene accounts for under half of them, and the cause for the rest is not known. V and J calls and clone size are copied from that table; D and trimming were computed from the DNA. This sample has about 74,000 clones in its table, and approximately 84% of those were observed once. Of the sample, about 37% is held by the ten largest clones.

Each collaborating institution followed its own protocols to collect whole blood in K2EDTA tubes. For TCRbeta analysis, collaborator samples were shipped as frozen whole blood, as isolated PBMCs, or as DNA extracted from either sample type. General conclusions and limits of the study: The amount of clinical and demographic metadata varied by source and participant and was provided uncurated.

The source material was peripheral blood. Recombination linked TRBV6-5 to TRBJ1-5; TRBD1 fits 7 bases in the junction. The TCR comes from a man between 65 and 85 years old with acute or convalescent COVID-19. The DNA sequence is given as TGTGCCAGCAGTAAGGGGGCGACCCCGGGGCAGCCCCAGCATTTT. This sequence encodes CASSKGATPGQPQHF.